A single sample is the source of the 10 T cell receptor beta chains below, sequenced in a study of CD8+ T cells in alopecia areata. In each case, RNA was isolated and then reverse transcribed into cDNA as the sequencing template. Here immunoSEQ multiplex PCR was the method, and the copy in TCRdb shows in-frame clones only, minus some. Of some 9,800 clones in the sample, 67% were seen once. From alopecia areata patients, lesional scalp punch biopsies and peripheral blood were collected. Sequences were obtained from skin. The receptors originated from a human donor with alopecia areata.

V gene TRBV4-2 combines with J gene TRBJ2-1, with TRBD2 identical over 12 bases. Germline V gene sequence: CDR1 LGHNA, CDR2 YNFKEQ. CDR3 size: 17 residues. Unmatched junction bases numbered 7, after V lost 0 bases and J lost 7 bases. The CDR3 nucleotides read TGTGCCAGCAGCCAAGAGGCTAGCGGGAGGGTGGGTAATGAGCAGTTCTTC. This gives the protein CASSQEASGRVGNEQFF.

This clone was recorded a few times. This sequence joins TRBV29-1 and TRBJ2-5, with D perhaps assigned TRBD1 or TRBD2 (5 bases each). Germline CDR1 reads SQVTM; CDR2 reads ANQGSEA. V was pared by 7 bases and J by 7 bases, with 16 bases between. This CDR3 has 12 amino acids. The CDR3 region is CSALGTQGTQYF. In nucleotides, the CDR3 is TGCAGCGCTTTAGGGACCCAGGGGACCCAGTACTTC. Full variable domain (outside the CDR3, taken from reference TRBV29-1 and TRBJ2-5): SAVISQKPSRDICQRGTSLTIQCQVDSQVTMMFWYRQQPGQSLTLIATANQGSEATYESGFVIDKFPISRPNLTFSTLTVSNMSPEDSSIYLCSALGTQGTQYFGPGTRLLVL.

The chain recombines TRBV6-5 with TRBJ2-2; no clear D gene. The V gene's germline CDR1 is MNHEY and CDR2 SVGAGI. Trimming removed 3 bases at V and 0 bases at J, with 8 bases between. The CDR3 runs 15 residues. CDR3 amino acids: CASSYGSTNTGELFF. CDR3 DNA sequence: TGTGCCAGCAGTTATGGCAGCACGAACACCGGGGAGCTGTTTTTT.

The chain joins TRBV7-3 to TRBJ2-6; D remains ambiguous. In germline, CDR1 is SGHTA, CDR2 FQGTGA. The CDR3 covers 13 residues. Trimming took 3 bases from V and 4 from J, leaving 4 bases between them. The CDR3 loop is CASSFMGANVLTF. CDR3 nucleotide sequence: TGTGCCAGCAGCTTTATGGGGGCCAACGTCCTGACTTTC.

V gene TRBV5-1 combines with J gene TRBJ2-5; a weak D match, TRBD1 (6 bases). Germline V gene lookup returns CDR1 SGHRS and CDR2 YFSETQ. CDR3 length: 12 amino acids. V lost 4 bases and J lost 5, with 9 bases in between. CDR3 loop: CASSPRGETQYF. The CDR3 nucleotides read TGCGCCAGCAGCCCTAGGGGGGAGACCCAGTACTTC.

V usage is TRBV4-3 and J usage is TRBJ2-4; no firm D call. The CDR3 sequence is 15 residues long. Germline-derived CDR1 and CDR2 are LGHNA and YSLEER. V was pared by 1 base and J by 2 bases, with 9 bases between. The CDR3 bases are TGCGCCAGCAGCCAAGTTCATGGGACCAAAAACATTCAGTACTTC. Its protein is CASSQVHGTKNIQYF.

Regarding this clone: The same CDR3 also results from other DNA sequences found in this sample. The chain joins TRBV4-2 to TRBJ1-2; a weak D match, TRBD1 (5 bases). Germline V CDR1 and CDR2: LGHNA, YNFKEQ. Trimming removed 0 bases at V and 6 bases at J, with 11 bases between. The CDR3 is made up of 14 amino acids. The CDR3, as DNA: TGTGCCAGCAGCCAAGACGGCCAGGGTAATGGCTACACCTTC. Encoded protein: CASSQDGQGNGYTF.

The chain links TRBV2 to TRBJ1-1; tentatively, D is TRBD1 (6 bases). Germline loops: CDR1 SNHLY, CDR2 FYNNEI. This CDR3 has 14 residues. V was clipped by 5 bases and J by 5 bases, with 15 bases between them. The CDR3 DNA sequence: TGTGCCAGCAGTCGGGCTAGGCAGGGGACTGAAGCTTTCTTT. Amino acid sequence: CASSRARQGTEAFF.

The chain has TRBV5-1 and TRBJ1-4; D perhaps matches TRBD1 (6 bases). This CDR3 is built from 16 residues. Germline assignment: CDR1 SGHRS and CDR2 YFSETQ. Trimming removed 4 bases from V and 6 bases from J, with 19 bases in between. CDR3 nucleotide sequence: TGCGCCAGCAGCCCGGGGGATGGGGGCTTACATGAAAAACTGTTTTTT. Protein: CASSPGDGGLHEKLFF. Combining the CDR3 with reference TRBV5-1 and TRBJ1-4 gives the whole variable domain KAGVTQTPRYLIKTRGQQVTLSCSPISGHRSVSWYQQTPGQGLQFLFEYFSETQRNKGNFPGRFSGRQFSNSRSEMNVSTLELGDSALYLCASSPGDGGLHEKLFFGSGTQLSVL.

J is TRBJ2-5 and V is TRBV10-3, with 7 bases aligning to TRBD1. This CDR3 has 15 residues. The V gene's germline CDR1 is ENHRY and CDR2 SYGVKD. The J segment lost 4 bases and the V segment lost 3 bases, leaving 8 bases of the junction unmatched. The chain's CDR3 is CAISDLWTGSETQYF. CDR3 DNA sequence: TGTGCCATCAGTGATCTGTGGACAGGTTCAGAGACCCAGTACTTC.